This entry lists 26 T cell receptor beta chains sequenced from one sample in a study of response to subunit inactivated influenza vaccine (dated by TCRdb to the late 2010s). Receptor libraries were prepared by RT-PCR. The sequencing machine was an Illumina HiSeq 2500. TCRdb reworked the public reads: Q25 trimming with fastp, MiXCR clone assembly, productive beta chains retained. Rows are unified per CDR3 protein, each entry keeping the most common DNA and genes. This sample lists 650,000 to 800,000 distinct CDR3 sequences; over 11% were detected once. 6% to 7% of the sample is in the top ten clones. The specimen was PBMCs from blood, collected around 15 days before vaccination. Source of these receptors: a man between 50 and 59 years old who received an inactivated influenza vaccine. Donor details come from another sample of the same person, matched by shared clones.

Many counts were recorded for this clonotype. The rearrangement uses TRBV24-1 and TRBJ2-1; 10 positions agree with TRBD2. Germline-derived CDR1 and CDR2 are KGHDR and SFDVKD. The CDR3 has 16 amino acids. The V segment lost 3 bases and the J segment 4 bases; nucleotides outside the gene matches: 5. This CDR3 is CATSDRTSGAYNEQFF. The CDR3 DNA sequence: TGTGCCACCAGTGATCGGACTAGCGGAGCTTACAATGAGCAGTTCTTC.

The chain couples TRBV4-3 to TRBJ2-5, with D unresolved. There are 13 residues in the CDR3. CDR1 is LGHNA and CDR2 is YSLEER in the germline V gene. Trimming left V 3 bases short and J 3 bases short, with 8 bases between. CDR3 bases: TGCGCCAGCAGCCATCAGACGAAAGAGACCCAGTACTTC. It translates to CASSHQTKETQYF.

The gene calls are TRBV7-8 and TRBJ2-3, with D possibly matching TRBD2 (6 bases). Germline V gives CDR1 SGHVS, CDR2 FQNEAQ. CDR3 length: 14 residues. V dropped 6 bases and J dropped 4 bases, with 14 bases sitting between them. CDR3 sequence: CASSSLARADTQYF. The CDR3 DNA follows: TGTGCCAGCAGTTCCCTAGCGAGGGCAGATACGCAGTATTTT.

This chain connects TRBV28 to TRBJ2-3; 11 positions match TRBD2. Trimming cost V 5 bases and J 6 bases; bases outside gene matches: 7. Germline lookup yields CDR1 MDHEN and CDR2 SYDVKM. This CDR3 region has 15 residues. The CDR3 protein is CASSKLSGGADTQYF. The CDR3 region has the DNA TGTGCCAGCAGTAAACTTAGCGGGGGGGCTGATACGCAGTATTTT. Complete variable domain (other parts from reference TRBV28 and TRBJ2-3): DVKVTQSSRYLVKRTGEKVFLECVQDMDHENMFWYRQDPGLGLRLIYFSYDVKMKEKGDIPEGYSVSREKKERFSLILESASTNQTSMYLCASSKLSGGADTQYFGPGTRLTVL.

V and J are TRBV7-2 and TRBJ2-7; 7 bases fit TRBD1. V lost 7 bases, J lost 2 bases, and 8 bases stayed unmatched. This CDR3 spans 14 amino acids. Germline V lookup: CDR1 SGHTA, CDR2 FQGNSA. Here the CDR3 reads CASNSRDSPYEQYF. Here the CDR3 DNA reads TGTGCCAGCAACTCCCGGGACAGCCCCTACGAGCAGTACTTC.

In this sample, this clonotype turned up a few times. The chain is built from TRBV7-8 and TRBJ2-3; no clear D. The CDR3 length is 16 residues. Germline V gene sequence: CDR1 SGHVS, CDR2 FQNEAQ. The V end was cut by 5 bases, the J end by 0 bases, with 15 bases between. The chain's CDR3 is CASSRTSSRSTDTQYF. In nucleotides, the CDR3 is TGTGCCAGCAGCCGAACATCGTCCCGTAGCACAGATACGCAGTATTTT.

This clonotype was seen ten or more times. The chain uses TRBV29-1 and TRBJ2-5; D possibly corresponds to TRBD1 (5 bases). The CDR3 length is 12 residues. The V end lost 2 bases, the J end lost 5 bases, and 9 bases lay between the germline ends. Germline V gene lookup returns CDR1 SQVTM and CDR2 ANQGSEA. CDR3 sequence reads: CSVEKGMETQYF. CDR3 bases: TGCAGCGTTGAAAAGGGGATGGAGACCCAGTACTTC.

The chain recombines TRBV15 with TRBJ2-1; D not resolved. Germline V gene data show CDR1 as LNHNV and CDR2 as YYDKDF (reference sequence). V lost 0 bases and J lost 6, with 12 bases in between. This CDR3 is built from 15 residues. In DNA, the CDR3 is TGTGCCACCAGCAGAGATTCCCCTATTGGCAATGAGCAGTTCTTC. Translation gives CATSRDSPIGNEQFF. The full variable domain, in which reference TRBV15 and TRBJ2-1 provide the parts outside the CDR3, is DAMVIQNPRYQVTQFGKPVTLSCSQTLNHNVMYWYQQKSSQAPKLLFHYYDKDFNNEADTPDNFQSRRPNTSFCFLDIRSPGLGDTAMYLCATSRDSPIGNEQFFGPGTRLTVL.

This clonotype was counted at least ten times. The V and J genes are TRBV7-2 and TRBJ2-5, with 8 bases matching TRBD2. Germline CDR1 SGHTA, CDR2 FQGNSA. The CDR3 sequence is 16 residues long. Trimming took 2 bases from V and 1 from J; bases not matched to a gene: 6. Written as DNA, the CDR3 is TGTGCCAGCAGCTTATCCTCCAGCGGGGGCCAAGAGACCCAGTACTTC. This gives the protein CASSLSSSGGQETQYF. The variable domain in full, with the rest retrieved from reference TRBV7-2 and TRBJ2-5, is GAGVSQSPSNKVTEKGKDVELRCDPISGHTALYWYRQSLGQGLEFLIYFQGNSAPDKSGLPSDRFSAERTGGSVSTLTIQRTQQEDSAVYLCASSLSSSGGQETQYFGPGTRLLVL.

V gene TRBV6-2 or TRBV6-3 combines with J gene TRBJ2-7; 7 bases align to TRBD1. The ends lost 4 bases at V and 5 bases at J; junction bases unmatched: 14. CDR3 size: 16 residues. Germline lookup yields CDR1 MNHEY and CDR2 SVGEGT. CDR3 amino acids: CASSFISGTEVHEQYF. The CDR3 region has the DNA TGTGCCAGCAGTTTCATCTCCGGGACAGAGGTCCACGAGCAGTACTTC.

Note on this clonotype: A read error may account for a junction end that differs from germline. The V gene is TRBV7-3, the J gene TRBJ2-1; D may be TRBD2 (5 bases). This CDR3 comprises 17 residues. Germline CDR1 and CDR2: SGHTA and FQGTGA. Here the CDR3 reads CASSITLGSSSYNEQFF. DNA for the CDR3: TGTGCCAGCAGCATAACACTAGGTAGCAGCTCCTACAATGAGCAGTTCTTC.

This chain connects TRBV28 to TRBJ2-7; D is undetermined. V lost 7 bases, J lost 7 bases, and 11 bases lay in between. The CDR3 has 11 residues. Germline V CDR1 and CDR2: MDHEN, SYDVKM. The DNA for the CDR3 is TGTGCCAGCAAAGCCCCCCCAGAGCAGTACTTC. Translation gives CASKAPPEQYF.

This clonotype was seen many times. The chain is built from TRBV11-2 and TRBJ2-7; 13 positions match TRBD2. The V segment lost 4 bases and the J segment 3 bases; nucleotides outside the gene matches: 3. Germline V gene lookup returns CDR1 SGHAT and CDR2 FQNNGV. This CDR3 is built from 15 residues. CDR3 amino acids: CASSSGLAGIYEQYF. CDR3 DNA sequence: TGTGCCAGCAGCTCGGGACTAGCGGGGATCTACGAGCAGTACTTC.

This CDR3 reads CASSREGGETDTQYF. DNA of the CDR3: TGCGCCAGCAGCCGGGAGGGGGGGGAGACAGATACGCAGTATTTT. This chain links TRBV5-1 with TRBJ2-3; TRBD2 matches at 8 bases. Germline V CDR1 and CDR2: SGHRS, YFSETQ. V lost 4 bases and J lost 3; bases outside the gene matches: 7. The CDR3 runs to 15 residues.

This clonotype was counted a few times. The chain uses TRBV18 and TRBJ2-7, with 15 bases fitting TRBD2. This CDR3 spans 16 amino acids. Germline loops: CDR1 KGHSH, CDR2 LQKENI. Unmatched junction bases numbered 7, after V lost 4 bases and J lost 6 bases. CDR3 residues: CASSLSGLAGGVEQYF. The CDR3 region has the DNA TGTGCCAGCTCACTCTCGGGACTAGCGGGGGGAGTCGAGCAGTACTTC.

This clonotype has a count of ten or more. The chain combines TRBV11-2 with TRBJ2-5; 8 bases are a match to TRBD2. The CDR3 contains 15 residues. Losses at the gene ends were 2 bases for V and 0 bases for J; bases not matched to a gene: 2. Germline V gives CDR1 SGHAT, CDR2 FQNNGV. The CDR3 region is CASSLRLANQETQYF. DNA of the CDR3: TGTGCCAGCAGCTTACGACTAGCGAACCAAGAGACCCAGTACTTC. Together with reference TRBV11-2 and TRBJ2-5, the CDR3 gives the full variable domain: EAGVAQSPRYKIIEKRQSVAFWCNPISGHATLYWYQQILGQGPKLLIQFQNNGVVDDSQLPKDRFSAERLKGVDSTLKIQPAKLEDSAVYLCASSLRLANQETQYFGPGTRLLVL.

This clonotype occurred a few times. This chain joins TRBV11-1 and TRBJ2-1; 13 bases line up with TRBD2. The V segment lost 5 bases and the J segment 2 bases; nucleotides outside the gene matches: 9. CDR1 SGHAT and CDR2 FQDESV come from the germline V gene (reference sequence). The CDR3 is 18 residues long. Here the CDR3 reads CASSQGLAGRGAYNEQFF. The CDR3 DNA is TGTGCCAGCAGCCAGGGACTAGCGGGAAGGGGCGCCTACAATGAGCAGTTCTTC.

The chain uses TRBV30 and TRBJ2-3, with a tentative D call TRBD1 (6 bases). In germline, CDR1 is GTSNPN, CDR2 SVGIG (reference sequence). This CDR3 is built from 14 residues. Trimming removed 2 bases at V and 2 bases at J, with 11 bases between. The DNA of the CDR3 is TGTGCCTGGAGTATTGACAGGTACACAGATACGCAGTATTTT. Its protein product is CAWSIDRYTDTQYF.

J is TRBJ1-2 and V is TRBV4-3; TRBD1 matches at 12 bases. The CDR3 is 15 amino acids. The trim removed 3 bases at V and 7 bases at J, leaving 6 bases unmatched. CDR1 LGHNA and CDR2 YSLEER come from the germline V gene. In DNA, the CDR3 is TGCGCCAGCAGCCACCCCGGGACAGGGGGCTTTGGCTACACCTTC. This encodes CASSHPGTGGFGYTF.

This chain connects TRBV20-1 to TRBJ2-1, with 11 bases fitting TRBD2. The germline V gene has CDR1 DFQATT and CDR2 SNEGSKA (reference sequence). V lost 5 bases to trimming and J lost 2 bases; unmatched junction nucleotides: 2. The CDR3 spans 14 residues. This CDR3 reads CSASTSGAYNEQFF. The CDR3 region has the DNA TGCAGTGCTTCGACTAGCGGGGCCTACAATGAGCAGTTCTTC.

In its sample, this clonotype was seen many times. V gene TRBV5-5 combines with J gene TRBJ2-7, with D perhaps matching TRBD1 or TRBD2 (5 bases each). Looked up from germline, CDR1 is SGHKS and CDR2 is YYEKEE (reference sequence). The CDR3 totals 14 residues. Trimming removed 4 bases at V and 2 bases at J, with 13 bases between. Written as DNA, the CDR3 is TGTGCCAGCAGCGAAGGGACCTTTACCTACGAGCAGTACTTC. Translation gives CASSEGTFTYEQYF.

This clonotype showed up just a few times. This sequence joins TRBV3-1 and TRBJ1-2, with TRBD1 identical over 10 bases. Germline CDR1 LGHDT, CDR2 YNNKEL (reference sequence). The V segment lost 6 bases and the J segment 8 bases; nucleotides outside the gene matches: 15. CDR3 size: 16 residues. DNA of the CDR3: TGTGCCAGCAGTTCCGGGACAGGGGATATCGGTAGCGGCTACACCTTC. Amino acid sequence: CASSSGTGDIGSGYTF.

This clonotype was counted only a few times. The chain joins TRBV6-1 to TRBJ2-2; unclear D gene. The CDR3 consists of 16 residues. Trimming cost V 7 bases and J 0 bases, with 15 bases left between them. Germline loops: CDR1 MNHNS, CDR2 SASEGT. This chain's CDR3 is CASTYLKVTNTGELFF. The CDR3 DNA is TGTGCCAGCACCTACCTCAAGGTTACGAACACCGGGGAGCTGTTTTTT.

A few counts support this clonotype. The chain is built from TRBV15 and TRBJ1-6; maybe TRBD1 (5 bases). Germline lookup yields CDR1 LNHNV and CDR2 YYDKDF (reference sequence). CDR3 size: 14 residues. The germline V and J ends were trimmed by 1 base and 10 bases, with 11 bases remaining between them. The CDR3 sequence is CATSRVTGGSPLHF. The CDR3 bases are TGTGCCACCAGCAGAGTGACGGGGGGATCACCCCTCCACTTT. The complete variable domain, with remaining parts taken from reference TRBV15 and TRBJ1-6, reads DAMVIQNPRYQVTQFGKPVTLSCSQTLNHNVMYWYQQKSSQAPKLLFHYYDKDFNNEADTPDNFQSRRPNTSFCFLDIRSPGLGDTAMYLCATSRVTGGSPLHFGNGTRLTVT.

A few counts support this clonotype. CDR3 in amino acids: CSVLAGTSYEQYF. The CDR3 DNA reads TGCAGCGTTCTAGCGGGTACCTCCTACGAGCAGTACTTC. This sequence joins TRBV29-1 and TRBJ2-7; 8 positions match TRBD2. CDR1 SQVTM and CDR2 ANQGSEA come from the germline V gene. The CDR3 runs to 13 residues. The ends lost 5 bases at V and 0 bases at J; junction bases unmatched: 3.

This clonotype was recorded a few times. The rearrangement links TRBV2 to TRBJ2-7; 7 bases align to TRBD1. The CDR3 length is 11 residues. V gave up 6 bases and J gave up 9 bases; unmatched junction bases: 5. Germline V lookup: CDR1 SNHLY, CDR2 FYNNEI. CDR3 nucleotide sequence: TGTGCCAGCAGCTCAGGGGGTGTGCAGTACTTC. Protein sequence: CASSSGGVQYF.